These 30 T cell receptor beta chains were sequenced from one sample in a study of blood T cell repertoires in COVID-19. Sequencing was performed with immunoSEQ multiplex PCR; in TCRdb, only in-frame clones are kept and a portion is missing. The table lists 270,000 or so clones, approximately 77% of them singletons. Sequenced material: peripheral blood. These receptors were taken from a woman between 18 and 29 years old with acute or convalescent COVID-19.

This sequence joins TRBV28 and TRBJ1-2; 7 positions match TRBD1. Germline lookup yields CDR1 MDHEN and CDR2 SYDVKM. The trim removed 3 bases at V and 4 bases at J, leaving 11 bases unmatched. The CDR3 is 16 residues long. The chain's CDR3 is CASSFEGTEISYGYTF. The CDR3 nucleotides read TGTGCCAGCAGTTTTGAGGGGACAGAGATTTCCTATGGCTACACCTTC.

In DNA form, the CDR3 reads TGTGCCAGCAGTGATAGCGGGAGTATGGCAGATACGCAGTATTTT. Translated: CASSDSGSMADTQYF. The rearrangement links TRBV6-2 or TRBV6-3 to TRBJ2-3; 9 bases match TRBD2. CDR3 length equals 15 residues. Germline CDR1 MNHEY, CDR2 SVGEGT. Trimming removed 5 bases from V and 4 bases from J; junction bases left unmatched: 7.

The chain couples TRBV30 to TRBJ2-7; TRBD1 might be the D (6 bases). Trimming took 0 bases from V and 3 from J, leaving 12 bases between them. CDR3 length: 14 amino acids. CDR1 is GTSNPN, CDR2 SVGIG, per germline (reference sequence). The DNA of the CDR3 is TGTGCCTGGAGTGTAGATGGACAGAGCTACGAGCAGTACTTC. Protein sequence: CAWSVDGQSYEQYF.

DNA of the CDR3: TGTGCCAGCAGTTTATCCGGCGAGCAGTACTTC. It encodes CASSLSGEQYF. The genes are TRBV12-3 or TRBV12-4 and TRBJ2-7; D unclear. Between the trimmed V and J ends, which lost 2 bases and 6 bases, there was a span of 5 bases. The CDR3 totals 11 residues.

The CDR3 nucleotides are TGTGCCAGCAGCCCTACTAGCGGGAGGGCATACGAGCAGTACTTC. Translating gives CASSPTSGRAYEQYF. The rearrangement uses TRBV9 and TRBJ2-7; the match to TRBD2 covers 13 bases. The CDR3 length is 15 residues. Germline CDR1 SGDLS, CDR2 YYNGEE. V lost 4 bases, J lost 4 bases, and 5 bases stayed unmatched. Based on the CDR3 plus reference TRBV9 and TRBJ2-7, the full variable domain is DSGVTQTPKHLITATGQRVTLRCSPRSGDLSVYWYQQSLDQGLQFLIQYYNGEERAKGNILERFSAQQFPDLHSELNLSSLELGDSALYFCASSPTSGRAYEQYFGPGTRLTVT.

Here the CDR3 DNA reads TGTGCCAGCAGTTACCTTGGGACTAGCGACGGTGAGCAGTTCTTC. This sequence encodes CASSYLGTSDGEQFF. V is TRBV6-5 and J is TRBJ2-1; TRBD2 matches 10 bases. Germline trimming cut 2 bases from V and 9 bases from J; bases unmatched to any gene: 7. The CDR3 extends over 15 amino acids. Germline CDR1 and CDR2: MNHEY and SVGAGI.

This clone was recorded only once. The chain is built from TRBV5-1 and TRBJ1-4; D remains unclear. The V end was cut by 2 bases, the J end by 5 bases, with 13 bases between. CDR1 is SGHRS, CDR2 YFSETQ, per germline. This CDR3 region has 15 residues. Here the CDR3 reads CASSFRTGLNEKLFF. The CDR3 DNA reads TGCGCCAGCAGCTTTCGAACGGGTCTGAATGAAAAACTGTTTTTT.

The chain combines TRBV3-1 (or the pseudogene TRBV3-2) with TRBJ2-4; tentative D call: TRBD1 (5 bases). V shed 1 base and J shed 6 bases, with 10 bases lying between them. The CDR3 is made up of 14 amino acids. The V gene's germline CDR1 is LGHDT and CDR2 YNNKEL (reference sequence). The CDR3 coding sequence is TGTGCCAGCAGCCAAGGGGGCAAGGGAAACATTCAGTACTTC. The encoded protein is CASSQGGKGNIQYF.

The chain links TRBV2 to TRBJ1-4; possible D gene TRBD1, 6 bases. CDR3 length: 14 amino acids. Trimming cost V 2 bases and J 7 bases, with 11 bases left between them. Per the germline V gene, CDR1 is SNHLY and CDR2 is FYNNEI. The DNA for the CDR3 is TGTGCCAGCAGTGAAACAGGGTATGGTGAAAAACTGTTTTTT. Translation gives CASSETGYGEKLFF.

The chain recombines TRBV6-5 with TRBJ2-1, with 9 bases fitting TRBD1. CDR3 length: 13 residues. CDR1 is MNHEY and CDR2 is SVGAGI in the germline V gene. The junction had 6 bases not matched to a gene; V was cut back by 7 bases and J by 8 bases. The CDR3 sequence: CASIGTGTDEQFF. CDR3 in DNA: TGTGCCAGCATTGGGACAGGGACCGATGAGCAGTTCTTC.

This rearrangement joins TRBV19 to TRBJ1-5; 8 positions match TRBD1. The germline gives CDR1 LNHDA, CDR2 SQIVND (reference sequence). The CDR3 covers 17 residues. Losses at the gene ends were 5 bases for V and 5 bases for J; bases not matched to a gene: 14. Here the CDR3 DNA reads TGTGCCAGTAGTGACCGGGACAGGTTTAATTTTGATCAGCCCCAGCATTTT. This gives the protein CASSDRDRFNFDQPQHF.

The rearrangement joins TRBV6-5 to TRBJ1-1; the D gene is possibly TRBD1 (5 bases). Germline V gene sequence: CDR1 MNHEY, CDR2 SVGAGI. V was trimmed by 0 bases and J by 3 bases, leaving 11 bases between them. There are 15 residues in the CDR3. The DNA for the CDR3 is TGTGCCAGCAGTTACTCCGGCGCGGGGGACACTGAAGCTTTCTTT. Translation gives CASSYSGAGDTEAFF.

This chain connects TRBV7-2 to TRBJ1-6; 8 bases line up with TRBD1. The J segment lost 7 bases and the V segment lost 5 bases, leaving 10 bases of the junction unmatched. From germline, CDR1 is SGHTA and CDR2 FQGNSA. CDR3 size: 16 residues. CDR3 DNA: TGTGCCAGCAGCCGGACAGGGACTTATTCAAATTCACCCCTCCACTTT. Its protein product is CASSRTGTYSNSPLHF.

The chain employs TRBV6-2 or TRBV6-3 and TRBJ2-7, with TRBD2 matching 11 bases. The J segment lost 4 bases and the V segment lost 4 bases, leaving 9 bases of the junction unmatched. This CDR3 has 16 residues. The V gene's germline CDR1 is MNHEY and CDR2 SVGEGT. This CDR3 reads CASSSLRTSGSYEQYF. CDR3 nucleotides: TGTGCCAGCAGTTCTTTGAGAACTAGCGGGAGTTACGAGCAGTACTTC.

This chain links TRBV11-2 with TRBJ2-7, with 7 bases fitting TRBD2. The CDR3 spans 15 residues. Germline V CDR1 and CDR2: SGHAT, FQNNGV. Losses at the gene ends were 0 bases for V and 0 bases for J; bases not matched to a gene: 2. The DNA for the CDR3 is TGTGCCAGCAGCTTAGAGGGCGGGAGCTCCTACGAGCAGTACTTC. This encodes CASSLEGGSSYEQYF. Using reference TRBV11-2 and TRBJ2-7 for the parts outside the CDR3, the full variable domain is EAGVAQSPRYKIIEKRQSVAFWCNPISGHATLYWYQQILGQGPKLLIQFQNNGVVDDSQLPKDRFSAERLKGVDSTLKIQPAKLEDSAVYLCASSLEGGSSYEQYFGPGTRLTVT.

The CDR3 sequence: CASSSQGAAGLAGVVEQFF. The CDR3 region has the DNA TGTGCCAGCAGCTCCCAGGGGGCGGCAGGACTAGCGGGAGTGGTTGAGCAGTTCTTC. The chain has TRBV7-2 and TRBJ2-1; 13 bases map to TRBD2. The junction had 18 bases not matched to a gene; V was cut back by 4 bases and J by 9 bases. Per the germline V gene, CDR1 is SGHTA and CDR2 is FQGNSA. CDR3 length equals 19 residues.

This clone was detected only once. The gene calls are TRBV5-4 and TRBJ1-4, with D hard to call. CDR1 SGHNT and CDR2 YYREEE come from the germline V gene (reference sequence). The V and J ends lost 0 bases and 6 bases respectively, with 9 bases between them. There are 14 residues in the CDR3. CDR3 sequence reads: CASSLGGKDEKLFF. As DNA, the CDR3 is TGTGCCAGCAGCTTGGGAGGGAAAGATGAAAAACTGTTTTTT.

This chain joins TRBV19 and TRBJ2-5, with 7 positions matching TRBD1. The CDR3 has 13 amino acids. Per germline, CDR1 LNHDA and CDR2 SQIVND (reference sequence). Trimming at V came to 7 bases and at J to 1 base, leaving 3 bases not matched to a gene. CDR3 bases: TGTGCCAGTAACAGGGGCATCCAAGAGACCCAGTACTTC. Translation: CASNRGIQETQYF.

The rearrangement links TRBV7-2 to TRBJ1-2; D possibly corresponds to TRBD1 (6 bases). The V gene's germline CDR1 is SGHTA and CDR2 FQGNSA. The CDR3 runs 13 residues. With 8 bases removed from V and 5 bases from J, the gap between germline ends came to 15 bases. CDR3 sequence reads: CASSGHLDYGYTF. CDR3 DNA sequence: TGTGCCAGCTCGGGACATCTGGATTATGGCTACACCTTC.

The V and J genes are TRBV11-2 and TRBJ2-7, with D perhaps TRBD1 (5 bases). This CDR3 comprises 15 residues. Trimming cost V 0 bases and J 7 bases, with 16 bases left between them. Germline V CDR1 and CDR2: SGHAT, FQNNGV. The CDR3 coding sequence is TGTGCCAGCAGCTTAGATGGTCAGGGCCCATGGGAGCAGTACTTC. Translating gives CASSLDGQGPWEQYF.

This clone came up once. The rearrangement joins TRBV29-1 to TRBJ2-1; D uncertain. Germline V gene sequence: CDR1 SQVTM, CDR2 ANQGSEA. The germline V and J ends were trimmed by 5 bases and 0 bases, with 5 bases remaining between them. This CDR3 is 12 amino acids long. The CDR3 spells CSVYSSYNEQFF. In nucleotides, the CDR3 is TGCAGCGTTTACAGCTCCTACAATGAGCAGTTCTTC.

The V call is TRBV27, the J call TRBJ2-1; D is ambiguous. The V end was cut by 5 bases, the J end by 1 base, with 3 bases between. Germline CDR1 is MNHEY and CDR2 is SMNVEV (reference sequence). The length of the CDR3 is 12 residues. The CDR3 reads CASSPSYNEQFF. The CDR3, as DNA: TGTGCCAGCAGTCCTTCCTACAATGAGCAGTTCTTC.

This chain uses TRBV27 with TRBJ1-1; no firm D call. This CDR3 is built from 13 residues. Looked up from germline, CDR1 is MNHEY and CDR2 is SMNVEV (reference sequence). The germline V and J ends were trimmed by 6 bases and 7 bases, with 15 bases remaining between them. This CDR3 is CASRQAKAFEAFF. CDR3 in DNA: TGTGCCAGCAGGCAAGCGAAAGCCTTTGAAGCTTTCTTT.

The rearrangement links TRBV27 to TRBJ2-3, with 10 bases identical to TRBD2. CDR3 size: 17 residues. Looked up from germline, CDR1 is MNHEY and CDR2 is SMNVEV (reference sequence). Trimming removed 3 bases from V and 0 bases from J; junction bases left unmatched: 6. The CDR3 is CASSFASGSPSTDTQYF. CDR3 nucleotides: TGTGCCAGCAGTTTTGCTAGCGGGAGCCCGAGCACAGATACGCAGTATTTT.

This rearrangement joins TRBV14 to TRBJ2-5, with D uncertain. CDR3 length: 13 residues. Germline-derived CDR1 and CDR2 are SGHDN and FVKESK. V lost 1 base and J 0 bases, leaving 3 bases between the germline ends. CDR3 residues: CASSQAHQETQYF. The CDR3 DNA follows: TGTGCCAGCAGCCAAGCTCACCAAGAGACCCAGTACTTC.

This chain uses TRBV4-3 with TRBJ2-2; TRBD2 might be the D (7 bases). V was clipped by 0 bases and J by 6 bases, with 14 bases between them. Per the germline V gene, CDR1 is LGHNA and CDR2 is YSLEER. The CDR3 consists of 16 residues. The CDR3 here is CASSQDPQGGAGELFF. Here the CDR3 DNA reads TGCGCCAGCAGCCAAGACCCACAGGGAGGGGCCGGGGAGCTGTTTTTT.

The rearrangement joins TRBV29-1 to TRBJ2-7, with TRBD2 matching 7 bases. J gave up 7 bases and V 5 bases, and 11 bases lay outside the gene matches. Per germline, CDR1 SQVTM and CDR2 ANQGSEA. The CDR3 runs to 13 residues. For the CDR3, the DNA is TGCAGCGTTTCCGCGGGAGAGTTAGGGGAGCAGTACTTC. It codes for CSVSAGELGEQYF.

This clone showed up just once. The chain recombines TRBV27 with TRBJ2-3, with TRBD2 matching over 9 bases. This CDR3 comprises 16 residues. Per the germline V gene, CDR1 is MNHEY and CDR2 is SMNVEV (reference sequence). With 5 bases clipped from V and 0 bases from J, the junction kept 6 bases outside the gene matches. The CDR3 sequence is CASSGPLAGSTDTQYF. DNA for the CDR3: TGTGCCAGCAGTGGACCCCTAGCGGGAAGCACAGATACGCAGTATTTT.

This chain links TRBV18 with TRBJ2-5, with unresolved D. The CDR3 extends over 14 amino acids. The germline V gene encodes CDR1 KGHSH and CDR2 LQKENI. V lost 2 bases and J 1 base, leaving 8 bases between the germline ends. Here the CDR3 reads CASSPYGSQETQYF. CDR3 bases: TGTGCCAGCTCACCATATGGCAGCCAAGAGACCCAGTACTTC.

This chain links TRBV6-2 or TRBV6-3 with TRBJ1-3, with D possibly TRBD1 on 5 matching bases. The CDR3 has 15 residues. CDR1 MNHEY and CDR2 SVGEGT come from the germline V gene. V lost 6 bases, J lost 0 bases, and 12 bases lay in between. The CDR3 loop reads CASSRTQYSGNTIYF. CDR3 bases: TGTGCCAGCAGCCGGACACAATACTCTGGAAACACCATATATTTT.